This paragraph covers one TCR beta chain sequence. The sample is drawn from a study of control samples from healthy donors and cancer patients. V was trimmed by 2 bases and J by 4 bases, leaving 11 bases between them. CDR3 length: 15 amino acids. Germline V gene sequence: CDR1 LGHNT, CDR2 FRNRAP. Assay used: immunoSEQ multiplex PCR; TCRdb lists only in-frame clones, some missing. The sample carries about 190,000 clones, around 93% recorded once. The V call is TRBV12-5, the J call TRBJ2-2, with D perhaps matching TRBD1 (5 bases). This clonotype was obtained from a man between 25 and 39 years old in good health. Sequences were obtained from blood. The DNA of the CDR3 is TGTGCTAGTGGTTTGTATAGGGGAAGCACCGGGGAGCTGTTTTTT. Encoded protein: CASGLYRGSTGELFF.